The clone carrying this TCR beta chain was seen a single time. The authors' processing: Amplification from reference gene primers served as the basis for estimated nucleated cell counts. TCRdb's copy holds only in-frame clones and misses some; the assay was immunoSEQ multiplex PCR. V and J calls and clone size come straight from that table; D and trimming were deduced from the DNA. The sample consists of roughly 200,000 clones, 84% of them appearing once. CDR1 and CDR2 (germline): SGHAT, FQNNGV. Trimming shortened V by 2 bases and J by 7 bases, and 9 bases separated the two germline ends. The CDR3 covers 14 residues. The data originate from a study of blood T cell repertoires in COVID-19. Study-wide context: COVID-19 samples from acute and convalescent phases originated in the United States, Italy and Spain. The analysed material was cDNA or gDNA that came from T cells, B-cell-depleted T cells, or PBMCs.

While infection was still active, Seattle patients were enrolled and then followed longitudinally. Sequences were obtained from peripheral blood. V gene TRBV11-2 combines with J gene TRBJ1-6; no definite D call. The receptor's source is a woman of 80 years or more with COVID-19, enrolled during active disease. The CDR3 sequence: CASSLQRVNSPLHF. The CDR3, as DNA: TGTGCCAGCAGCTTACAGCGGGTGAATTCACCCCTCCACTTT.